The clone carrying this T cell receptor (beta chain) was observed once. Its target is unknown. This sample was included in a study of cytomegalovirus exposure and HLA in healthy donors. Study-level background: Within an early data release were about 85 million unique TCRs drawn from HLA-typed donors.

Germline V lookup: CDR1 LNHDA, CDR2 SQIVND (reference sequence). V dropped 7 bases and J dropped 4; count of bases not matched to a gene: 10. The CDR3 length is 15 residues. Primers included in the PCR were 60 Vbeta and 13 Jbeta primers. Sequencing was performed with immunoSEQ multiplex PCR; in TCRdb, only in-frame clones are kept and a portion is missing. The sample contains 150,000 to 200,000 clones, around 79% of which appear only once. Each donor was healthy, and each was a bone marrow donor. General study findings and limits: As a later analysis showed, a missense DCLRE1C variant was linked to trimming of TCR beta V- and J-genes.

The V gene is TRBV19, the J gene TRBJ2-1; 7 bases align to TRBD2. Material for sequencing was PBMCs. The origin of this receptor is a man aged 50 or older in good health and CMV-seropositive. CDR3 protein: CASTVQAGRYNEQFF. CDR3 nucleotide sequence: TGTGCCAGTACCGTACAAGCGGGGAGGTACAATGAGCAGTTCTTC.